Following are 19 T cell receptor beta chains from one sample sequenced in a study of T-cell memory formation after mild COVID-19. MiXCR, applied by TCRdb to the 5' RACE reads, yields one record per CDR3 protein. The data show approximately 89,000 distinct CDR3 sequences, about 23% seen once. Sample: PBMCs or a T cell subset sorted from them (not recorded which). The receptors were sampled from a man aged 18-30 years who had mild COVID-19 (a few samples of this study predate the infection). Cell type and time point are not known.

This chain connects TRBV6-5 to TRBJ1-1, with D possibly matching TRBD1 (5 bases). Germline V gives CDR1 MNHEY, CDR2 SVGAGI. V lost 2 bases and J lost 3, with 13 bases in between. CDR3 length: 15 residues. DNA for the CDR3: TGTGCCAGCAGTTACACTCACCTGGGGGACACTGAAGCTTTCTTT. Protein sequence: CASSYTHLGDTEAFF.

CDR3 bases: TGTGCCAGCAGCCTTACCTGGGATGGCTACACCTTC. This translates into CASSLTWDGYTF. The chain combines TRBV6-6 with TRBJ1-2; no firm D call. Trimming cost V 6 bases and J 6 bases, with 11 bases left between them. The CDR3 covers 12 residues. The germline V gene encodes CDR1 MNHNY and CDR2 SVGAGI (reference sequence).

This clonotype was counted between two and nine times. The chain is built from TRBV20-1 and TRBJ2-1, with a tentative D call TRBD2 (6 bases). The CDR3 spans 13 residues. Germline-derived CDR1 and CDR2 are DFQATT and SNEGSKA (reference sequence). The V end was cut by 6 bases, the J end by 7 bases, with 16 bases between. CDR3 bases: TGCAGTGCCAGACTAGTCACTGCTAATGAGCAGTTCTTC. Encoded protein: CSARLVTANEQFF.

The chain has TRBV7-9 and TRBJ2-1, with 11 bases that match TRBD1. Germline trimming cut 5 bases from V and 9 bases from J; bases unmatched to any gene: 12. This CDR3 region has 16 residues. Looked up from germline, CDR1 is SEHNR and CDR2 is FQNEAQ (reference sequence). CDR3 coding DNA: TGTGCCAGCAGCCATACCGGGACAGGGGGAAGGGCTGAGCAGTTCTTC. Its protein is CASSHTGTGGRAEQFF.

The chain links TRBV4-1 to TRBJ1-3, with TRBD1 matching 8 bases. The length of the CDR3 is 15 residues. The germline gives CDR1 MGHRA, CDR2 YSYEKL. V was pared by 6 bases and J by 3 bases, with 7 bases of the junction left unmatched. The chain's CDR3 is CASRNQGAYGNTIYF. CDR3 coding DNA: TGCGCCAGCAGGAATCAGGGGGCATATGGAAACACCATATATTTT.

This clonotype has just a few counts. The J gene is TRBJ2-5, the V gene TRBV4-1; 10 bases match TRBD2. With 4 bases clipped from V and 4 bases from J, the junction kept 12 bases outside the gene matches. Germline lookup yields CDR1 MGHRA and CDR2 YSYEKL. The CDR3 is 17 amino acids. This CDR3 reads CASSPTAGLASVETQYF. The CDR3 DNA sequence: TGCGCCAGCAGCCCGACGGCGGGACTAGCGTCGGTAGAGACCCAGTACTTC.

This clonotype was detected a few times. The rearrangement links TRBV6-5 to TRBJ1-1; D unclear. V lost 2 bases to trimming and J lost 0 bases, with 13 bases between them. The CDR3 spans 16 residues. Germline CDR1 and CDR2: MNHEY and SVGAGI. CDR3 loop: CASSYAWGRVNTEAFF. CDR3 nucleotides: TGTGCCAGCAGTTACGCCTGGGGAAGGGTGAACACTGAAGCTTTCTTT.

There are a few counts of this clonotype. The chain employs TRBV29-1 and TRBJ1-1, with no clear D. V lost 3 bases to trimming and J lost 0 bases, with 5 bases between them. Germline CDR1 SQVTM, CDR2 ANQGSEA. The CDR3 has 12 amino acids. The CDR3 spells CSVEEVNTEAFF. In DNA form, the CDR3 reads TGCAGCGTTGAGGAGGTGAACACTGAAGCTTTCTTT.

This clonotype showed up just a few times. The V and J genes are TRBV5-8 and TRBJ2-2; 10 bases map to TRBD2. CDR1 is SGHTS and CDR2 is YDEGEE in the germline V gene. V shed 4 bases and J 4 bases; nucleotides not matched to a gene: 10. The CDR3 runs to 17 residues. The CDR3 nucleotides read TGTGCCAGCAGCGCTTCCCGGACTAGCGGATCCACCGGGGAGCTGTTTTTT. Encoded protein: CASSASRTSGSTGELFF.

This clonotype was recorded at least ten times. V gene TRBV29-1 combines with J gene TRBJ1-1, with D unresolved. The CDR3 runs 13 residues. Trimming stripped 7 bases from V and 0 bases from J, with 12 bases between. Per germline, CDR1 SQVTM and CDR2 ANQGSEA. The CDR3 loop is CSAEDGMNTEAFF. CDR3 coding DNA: TGCAGCGCGGAAGACGGGATGAACACTGAAGCTTTCTTT. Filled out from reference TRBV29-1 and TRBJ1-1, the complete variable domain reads SAVISQKPSRDICQRGTSLTIQCQVDSQVTMMFWYRQQPGQSLTLIATANQGSEATYESGFVIDKFPISRPNLTFSTLTVSNMSPEDSSIYLCSAEDGMNTEAFFGQGTRLTVV.

The CDR3 nucleotides read TGTGCCTGGAGTGCTGGACTCTTTTATGGCTACACCTTC. Translation: CAWSAGLFYGYTF. The rearrangement links TRBV30 to TRBJ1-2; D is ambiguous. V dropped 1 base and J dropped 5 bases, with 11 bases sitting between them. The CDR3 consists of 13 residues. CDR1 and CDR2 (germline): GTSNPN, SVGIG (reference sequence).

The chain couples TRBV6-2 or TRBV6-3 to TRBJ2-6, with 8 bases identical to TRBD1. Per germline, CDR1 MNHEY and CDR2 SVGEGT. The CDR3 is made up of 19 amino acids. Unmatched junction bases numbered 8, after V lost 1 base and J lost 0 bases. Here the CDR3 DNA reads TGTGCCAGCAGTTACTGGCTGACAGGGGAGGACTCTGGGGCCAACGTCCTGACTTTC. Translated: CASSYWLTGEDSGANVLTF.

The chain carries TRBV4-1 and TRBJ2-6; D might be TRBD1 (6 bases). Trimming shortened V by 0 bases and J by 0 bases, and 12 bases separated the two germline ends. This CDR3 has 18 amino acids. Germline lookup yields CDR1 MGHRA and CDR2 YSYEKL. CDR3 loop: CASSQDSGANSGANVLTF. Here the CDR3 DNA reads TGCGCCAGCAGCCAAGATTCAGGGGCGAACTCTGGGGCCAACGTCCTGACTTTC.

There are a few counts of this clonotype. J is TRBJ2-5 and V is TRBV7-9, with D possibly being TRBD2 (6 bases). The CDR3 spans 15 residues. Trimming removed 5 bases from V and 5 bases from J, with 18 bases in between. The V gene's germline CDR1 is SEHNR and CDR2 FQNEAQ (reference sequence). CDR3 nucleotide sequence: TGTGCCAGCAGCCCCTGGCCCCGGGCGGGGGAGACCCAGTACTTC. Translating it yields CASSPWPRAGETQYF.

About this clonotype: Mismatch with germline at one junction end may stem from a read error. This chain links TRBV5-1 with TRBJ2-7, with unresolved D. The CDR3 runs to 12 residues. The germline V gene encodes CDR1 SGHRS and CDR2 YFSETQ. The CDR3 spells CASRVDPYEQYF. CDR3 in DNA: TGCGCCAGCAGGGTGGACCCCTACGAACAGTACTTC.

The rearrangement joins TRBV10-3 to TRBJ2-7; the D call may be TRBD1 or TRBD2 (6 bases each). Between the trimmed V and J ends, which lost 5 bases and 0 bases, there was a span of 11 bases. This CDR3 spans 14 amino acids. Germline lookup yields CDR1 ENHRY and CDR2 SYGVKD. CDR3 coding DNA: TGTGCCATCAGTCGGTCGGGGGCCTCCTACGAGCAGTACGTC. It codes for CAISRSGASYEQYV.

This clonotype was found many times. The CDR3 sequence: CASRPPGGNEQFF. The CDR3 DNA is TGCGCCAGCAGACCTCCAGGGGGCAATGAGCAGTTCTTC. J is TRBJ2-1 and V is TRBV5-1; TRBD1 matches at 7 bases. V was clipped by 5 bases and J by 6 bases; unmatched bases: 5. The CDR3 runs 13 residues. The germline CDR1 and CDR2 sequences are SGHRS and YFSETQ.

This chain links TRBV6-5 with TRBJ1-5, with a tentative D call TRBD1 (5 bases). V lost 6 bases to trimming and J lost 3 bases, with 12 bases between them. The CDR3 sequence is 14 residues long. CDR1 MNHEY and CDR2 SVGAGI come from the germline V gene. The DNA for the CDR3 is TGTGCCAGCAGCGCCGGGGCAAACAATCAGCCCCAGCATTTT. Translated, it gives CASSAGANNQPQHF.

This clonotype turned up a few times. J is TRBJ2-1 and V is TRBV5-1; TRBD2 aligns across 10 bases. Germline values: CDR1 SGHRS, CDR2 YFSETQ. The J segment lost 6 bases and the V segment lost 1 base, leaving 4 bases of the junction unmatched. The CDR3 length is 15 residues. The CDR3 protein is CASSLIQRGGNEQFF. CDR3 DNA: TGCGCCAGCAGCTTGATCCAGCGGGGGGGCAATGAGCAGTTCTTC.